This T cell receptor (beta chain) was obtained from a study of T cell changes during pregnancy in multiple sclerosis. Germline CDR1 GTSNPN, CDR2 SVGIG (reference sequence). The V gene end was trimmed by 1 base and the J gene end by 6 bases; junction bases not matched to a gene: 15. CDR3 length equals 17 residues. Method: immunoSEQ multiplex PCR; TCRdb's copy keeps in-frame clones and lacks some. The table has about 89,000 clones, just under 95% seen once. The starting material was peripheral blood, obtained in the third trimester of pregnancy. This sequence joins TRBV30 and TRBJ2-3, with 8 positions matching TRBD1. This receptor was taken from a female donor with multiple sclerosis, enrolled in a pregnancy study. The CDR3 coding sequence is TGTGCCTGGAGTGGCAGACAGGGGTTAGGGTCTCCGGATACGCAGTATTTT. It specifies CAWSGRQGLGSPDTQYF.